This T cell receptor (beta chain) was captured in a study of blood T cells in healthy people across ages. Study overall: Per two T cells, about one barcoded beta molecule was captured through template switching. Study-level results: There was a strong correlation between TCR beta diversity and naive T cell percentage.

Comments on this clonotype: Its target is unknown.

With a J-beta primer mix and a sample-barcoded 5' primer, a second PCR ran 7 to 11 cycles. TCRdb reanalysed the 5' RACE reads using MiXCR and keeps one entry per CDR3 protein. The table records around 790,000 distinct CDR3 sequences, around two fifths of them present only once. Samples had at least 6.5 million PBMCs isolated from them. Material: blood. The source of this sequence is a man in his 60s in good health.

In DNA form, the CDR3 reads TGTGCCAGCGGATTAGCGGGGGGGCGAGAGACCCAGTACTTC. It codes for CASGLAGGRETQYF. The V and J genes are TRBV7-2 and TRBJ2-5, with TRBD2 identical over 11 bases. J was trimmed by 4 bases and V by 8 bases; bases with no gene match: 6. The CDR3 runs 14 residues. Germline lookup yields CDR1 SGHTA and CDR2 FQGNSA.